This TCR beta chain was retrieved from a study of tumor-infiltrating lymphocytes in primary liver carcinoma. Reverse transcription of around 500 ng total RNA with a constant-region primer produced TCR beta cDNA. ARM-PCR, slightly modified, supplied the TCR beta libraries through three nested multiplex PCR rounds. MiXCR was run by TCRdb on the multiplex PCR reads, yielding one entry per CDR3 protein. The sample carries 150,000 to 200,000 distinct CDR3 sequences, around 60% recorded once. Blood RNA was derived from unsorted whole blood, and germline DNA was extracted too. Whole-study findings and limits: Tumor-blood pairs (like tumor-adjacent pairs) overlapped less than tumor region pairs did.

This clonotype has only a few counts. Its target is not known. A much more abundant neighbour one base away suggests this may be a read error. The CDR3 ends on some other residue instead of the conserved phenylalanine or tryptophan, so this is likely a read error. This TCR was recovered from a man aged 40-55 years with primary liver carcinoma and hepatitis B virus infection. The specimen sequenced was peripheral blood.

The CDR3 DNA is TGTGCCAGCAGCTTAGGGATGGGCAGCTACGAGCAGTACCTC. This sequence encodes CASSLGMGSYEQYL. V and J are TRBV11-3 and TRBJ2-7; D is ambiguous. V was clipped by 1 base and J by 3 bases, with 10 bases between them. This CDR3 has 14 amino acids. CDR1 SGHNT and CDR2 YENEEA come from the germline V gene.